This T cell receptor (beta chain) was profiled in a study of response to subunit inactivated influenza vaccine. This clonotype was seen only a few times. This CDR3 has 12 residues. V was pared by 5 bases and J by 11 bases, with 15 bases between. Germline V gene data show CDR1 as SEHNR and CDR2 as FQNEAQ (reference sequence). TCRdb called the RT-PCR reads again in MiXCR, with one record for every CDR3 protein. Of around 530,000 distinct CDR3 sequences listed, approximately 10% are singletons. The rearrangement links TRBV7-9 to TRBJ1-1; TRBD1 might be the D (5 bases). The material was PBMCs from blood, obtained on the day of vaccination. The TCR was taken from a man aged 45-65 years who received an inactivated influenza vaccine. In nucleotides, the CDR3 is TGTGCCAGCAGCCCATCGATGGGGGAGGCTTTCTTT. It translates to CASSPSMGEAFF.